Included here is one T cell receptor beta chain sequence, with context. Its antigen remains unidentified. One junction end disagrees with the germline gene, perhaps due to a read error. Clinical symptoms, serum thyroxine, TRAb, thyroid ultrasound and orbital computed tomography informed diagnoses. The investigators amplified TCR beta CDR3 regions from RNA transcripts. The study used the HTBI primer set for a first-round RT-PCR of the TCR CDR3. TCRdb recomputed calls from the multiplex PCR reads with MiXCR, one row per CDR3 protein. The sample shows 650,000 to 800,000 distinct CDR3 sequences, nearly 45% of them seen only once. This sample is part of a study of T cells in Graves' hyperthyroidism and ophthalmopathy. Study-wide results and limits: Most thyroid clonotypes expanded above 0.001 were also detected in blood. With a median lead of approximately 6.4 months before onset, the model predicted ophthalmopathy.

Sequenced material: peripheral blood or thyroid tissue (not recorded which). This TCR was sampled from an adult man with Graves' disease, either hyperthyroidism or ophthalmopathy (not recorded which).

CDR3 loop: CASSPGIGVYEQYF. The CDR3 DNA is TGCGCCAGCAGCCCCGGGATAGGGGTCTACGAGCAGTACTTC. This sequence joins TRBV7-2 and TRBJ2-7; D could derive from TRBD1 or TRBD2 (5 bases each). The CDR3 runs to 14 residues. Germline V lookup: CDR1 SGHTA, CDR2 FQGNSA. The whole variable domain, remainder taken from reference TRBV7-2 and TRBJ2-7, is GAGVSQSPSNKVTEKGKDVELRCDPISGHTALYWYRQSLGQGLEFLIYFQGNSAPDKSGLPSDRFSAERTGGSVSTLTIQRTQQEDSAVYLCASSPGIGVYEQYFGPGTRLTVT.